Following are 30 T cell receptor beta chains from one sample sequenced in a study of regulatory T cells in long-lasting Graves disease (dated by TCRdb to about 2021). The intended sense of this specimen's time point label: newly diagnosed GD, antithyroid drugs for less than 3 months. For both TCR sequencing and RNA sequencing, RNA was extracted from PBMCs in TRIzol. To prepare the library, multiplex PCR was applied. Sequenced on an Illumina HiSeq 4000. To build TCR beta libraries, CDR3 regions were amplified by Arm-PCR using iRepertoire HTBI primers. TCRdb reanalyzed the raw reads on its own, using fastp at Q25 for trimming and MiXCR for clone calling, and kept in-frame beta chains. Under each unique CDR3 protein, matching rows form one entry showing the most common genes and DNA. The table for this sample lists a few hundred thousand distinct CDR3 sequences; over 15% of them were counted only once. The top ten clones comprise 30% of the sample.

These data are also associated with another study on T cells in Graves' hyperthyroidism and ophthalmopathy.

This material consisted of peripheral blood mononuclear cells (PBMCs), taken at new diagnosis, from a patient treated with antithyroid drugs. The receptors stem from a man aged 35 to 55 with Graves disease. Donor details come from another sample of the same person, matched by shared clones.

This clonotype appeared many times. V usage is TRBV5-1 and J usage is TRBJ1-4; a possible D gene is TRBD1 (6 bases). This CDR3 is built from 14 residues. CDR1 and CDR2 (germline): SGHRS, YFSETQ. With 4 bases removed from V and 4 bases from J, the gap between germline ends came to 11 bases. This CDR3 is CASSQDSGNEKLFF. In DNA, the CDR3 is TGCGCCAGCAGCCAGGACAGTGGTAATGAAAAACTGTTTTTT.

Only a few counts were recorded for this clonotype. The chain employs TRBV20-1 and TRBJ1-1; no firm D call. The germline gives CDR1 DFQATT, CDR2 SNEGSKA (reference sequence). The CDR3 extends over 12 amino acids. The V and J ends lost 2 bases and 7 bases respectively, with 11 bases between them. CDR3 nucleotides: TGCAGTGCTAGAACTCCTATACGTGAAGCTTTCTTT. This gives the protein CSARTPIREAFF.

The V and J genes are TRBV5-1 and TRBJ1-6; weak D call: TRBD1 (5 bases). Germline CDR1 SGHRS, CDR2 YFSETQ. V was trimmed by 4 bases and J by 5 bases, leaving 13 bases between them. The CDR3 totals 15 residues. CDR3 sequence reads: CASSPGTGDNSPLHF. CDR3 DNA: TGCGCCAGCAGCCCGGGGACGGGGGATAATTCACCCCTCCACTTT.

The table lists this clonotype with a few counts. The chain employs TRBV20-1 and TRBJ2-3, with no clear D. The DNA end is more similar to TRBJ2-5, so the J call may be wrong. Per the germline V gene, CDR1 is DFQATT and CDR2 is SNEGSKA (reference sequence). This CDR3 region has 11 residues. In DNA form, the CDR3 reads TGCAGTGCTAGGGCGCAGGAGACCCAGTACTTC. This codes for CSARAQETQYF.

This clonotype has ten or more counts. The genes are TRBV27 and TRBJ2-2, with 8 nucleotides matching TRBD1. V shed 8 bases and J 4 bases; nucleotides not matched to a gene: 3. From germline, CDR1 is MNHEY and CDR2 SMNVEV (reference sequence). The CDR3 has 13 residues. CDR3 loop: CASRTGLTGELFF. The CDR3 bases are TGTGCCAGCCGGACAGGGCTCACCGGGGAGCTGTTTTTT.

On this clonotype: One end of the junction varies from germline; a read error may be responsible. V and J are TRBV7-2 and TRBJ2-4; a possible D gene is TRBD1 (7 bases). The germline gives CDR1 SGHTA, CDR2 FQGNSA. The CDR3 contains 16 residues. CDR3 amino acids: CASSLNPLTGARGVHF. Written as DNA, the CDR3 is TGTGCCAGCAGCTTAAACCCTTTGACGGGGGCCAGGGGGGTCCACTTC.

This clonotype was picked up many times. The CDR3 nucleotides are TGTGCCAGCAGCAAACTAGCGGGGGGGTCCTACAATGAGCAGTTCTTC. Amino acid sequence: CASSKLAGGSYNEQFF. V usage is TRBV7-9 and J usage is TRBJ2-1; 13 nucleotides match TRBD2. The ends lost 5 bases at V and 1 base at J; junction bases unmatched: 2. The germline V gene has CDR1 SEHNR and CDR2 FQNEAQ (reference sequence). This CDR3 is built from 16 residues.

This clonotype was counted ten times or more. The chain carries TRBV27 and TRBJ1-5; D is unclear. This CDR3 has 14 residues. V gave up 3 bases and J gave up 5 bases, with 11 bases separating them. The germline gives CDR1 MNHEY, CDR2 SMNVEV (reference sequence). Here the CDR3 DNA reads TGTGCCAGCAGTTTTTTGGGGAGCCATCAGCCCCAGCATTTT. Translated: CASSFLGSHQPQHF.

This clonotype was detected ten times or more. The chain is built from TRBV20-1 and TRBJ1-5; a possible D gene is TRBD1 (6 bases). Germline V gives CDR1 DFQATT, CDR2 SNEGSKA (reference sequence). This CDR3 region has 15 residues. V was shortened by 6 bases and J by 3 bases, with 18 bases between the two germline ends. The CDR3 DNA reads TGCAGTGCCAACAACAACAGGGAATTCAATCAGCCCCAGCATTTT. Its translation is CSANNNREFNQPQHF.

This clonotype has at least ten counts. The chain recombines TRBV11-1 with TRBJ1-1; D possibly corresponds to TRBD1 (5 bases). The CDR3 sequence is 17 residues long. V dropped 5 bases and J dropped 4 bases, with 23 bases sitting between them. Germline-derived CDR1 and CDR2 are SGHAT and FQDESV (reference sequence). CDR3 sequence: CASSKFRWGSVSTEAFF. In DNA, the CDR3 is TGTGCCAGCAGCAAATTCCGGTGGGGGAGCGTTAGCACTGAAGCTTTCTTT.

The chain links TRBV18 to TRBJ2-1; the match to TRBD1 covers 7 bases. Germline CDR1 reads KGHSH; CDR2 reads LQKENI. Trimming removed 3 bases from V and 2 bases from J; junction bases left unmatched: 4. The CDR3 extends over 15 amino acids. The CDR3 DNA reads TGTGCCAGCTCACCCGGGACAGCAACCTACAATGAGCAGTTCTTC. It specifies CASSPGTATYNEQFF.

V usage is TRBV5-1 and J usage is TRBJ2-7; 7 bases align to TRBD1. Germline loops: CDR1 SGHRS, CDR2 YFSETQ. J lost 2 bases, V lost 4 bases, and 6 bases had no gene match. CDR3 size: 14 residues. Here the CDR3 reads CASSLDRRTYEQYF. The CDR3 nucleotides are TGCGCCAGCAGCCTGGACAGGAGAACCTACGAGCAGTACTTC.

At least ten counts were recorded for this clonotype. The chain combines TRBV28 with TRBJ2-5, with a weak D call TRBD2 (6 bases). The DNA end favors TRBJ2-1, so the J call may be wrong. CDR1 is MDHEN and CDR2 is SYDVKM in the germline V gene. The CDR3 extends over 14 amino acids. This chain's CDR3 is CASSFPGTPHEQFF. The CDR3 coding sequence is TGTGCCAGCAGTTTCCCCGGGACTCCTCATGAGCAGTTCTTC.

This clonotype showed up many times. V is TRBV5-4 and J is TRBJ1-2; unclear D gene. Germline CDR1 is SGHNT and CDR2 is YYREEE (reference sequence). This CDR3 contains 11 residues. V was shortened by 3 bases and J by 4 bases, with 4 bases between the two germline ends. The chain's CDR3 is CASSWVYGYTF. The CDR3 DNA reads as TGTGCCAGCAGCTGGGTCTATGGCTACACCTTC.

Only a few counts were recorded for this clonotype. Given a much more abundant clone one base away, this may be a read error. The chain joins TRBV29-1 to TRBJ2-7, with a tentative D call TRBD1 (7 bases). Germline V lookup: CDR1 SQVTM, CDR2 ANQGSEA. The CDR3 runs 13 residues. V was shortened by 7 bases and J by 3 bases, with 16 bases between the two germline ends. CDR3 in amino acids: CSARPRGDYEQYF. CDR3 bases: TGCAGCGCCCGACCCAGGGGGGACTACGAGCAGTACTTC.

The chain joins TRBV19 to TRBJ2-5, with D unresolved. Trimming took off 4 bases at V and 5 bases at J, with 14 bases between the two ends. The CDR3 extends over 14 amino acids. The germline gives CDR1 LNHDA, CDR2 SQIVND (reference sequence). The CDR3 spells CASSNTWNGETQYF. For the CDR3, the DNA is TGTGCCAGTAGTAATACTTGGAATGGGGAGACCCAGTACTTC. The full variable domain, completed using reference TRBV19 and TRBJ2-5, is DGGITQSPKYLFRKEGQNVTLSCEQNLNHDAMYWYRQDPGQGLRLIYYSQIVNDFQKGDIAEGYSVSREKKESFPLTVTSAQKNPTAFYLCASSNTWNGETQYFGPGTRLLVL.

This rearrangement joins TRBV6-2 or TRBV6-3 to TRBJ2-5; D remains ambiguous. Germline V gene lookup returns CDR1 MNHEY and CDR2 SVGEGT. The CDR3 is 11 residues long. V gave up 7 bases and J gave up 7 bases, with 10 bases separating them. Written as DNA, the CDR3 is TGTGCCAGCACCTCTTTCCGGACCCAGTACTTC. Translating gives CASTSFRTQYF.

This clonotype was detected a few times. This chain joins TRBV7-8 and TRBJ2-7, with D possibly being TRBD1 (5 bases). CDR1 is SGHVS, CDR2 FQNEAQ, per germline. Trimming took 4 bases from V and 1 from J, leaving 11 bases between them. The CDR3 has 14 residues. The CDR3 DNA sequence: TGTGCCAGCAGCTCTTATAAGGGGTCCTACGAGCAGTACTTC. Translating gives CASSSYKGSYEQYF. Full variable domain (missing parts from reference TRBV7-8 and TRBJ2-7): GAGVSQSPRYKVAKRGQDVALRCDPISGHVSLFWYQQALGQGPEFLTYFQNEAQLDKSGLPSDRFFAERPEGSVSTLKIQRTQQEDSAVYLCASSSYKGSYEQYFGPGTRLTVT.

This clonotype occurred many times. The V call is TRBV28, the J call TRBJ1-1; D remains unclear. Germline CDR1 MDHEN, CDR2 SYDVKM. With 11 bases removed from V and 2 bases from J, the gap between germline ends came to 15 bases. The CDR3 has 13 amino acids. The CDR3: CAGRDRLNTEAFF. As DNA, the CDR3 is TGTGCCGGCCGCGACCGACTCAACACTGAAGCTTTCTTT.

This clonotype was found many times. The J gene is TRBJ2-1, the V gene TRBV7-9, with TRBD1 identical over 10 bases. Germline CDR1 SEHNR, CDR2 FQNEAQ (reference sequence). The J segment lost 2 bases and the V segment lost 7 bases, leaving 5 bases of the junction unmatched. The CDR3 is 15 residues long. In DNA form, the CDR3 reads TGTGCCAGCACCCAGGGACAGGGGCCCTACAATGAGCAGTTCTTC. It is translated as CASTQGQGPYNEQFF.

There are a few counts of this clonotype. The CDR3 DNA reads as TGTGCCATCAGTGAGTCGATCACCGAGCAGTACTTC. This gives the protein CAISESITEQYF. The chain recombines TRBV10-3 with TRBJ2-7; no definite D call. The CDR3 loop spans 12 amino acids. Trimming left V 0 bases short and J 6 bases short, with 6 bases between. The V gene's germline CDR1 is ENHRY and CDR2 SYGVKD.

The rearrangement links TRBV20-1 to TRBJ2-4; D uncertain. CDR3 length equals 14 residues. V was shortened by 6 bases and J by 2 bases, with 14 bases between the two germline ends. Germline CDR1 and CDR2: DFQATT and SNEGSKA (reference sequence). The CDR3 nucleotides are TGCAGTGCCTCCCCCGGCCCAACCAAAAACATTCAGTACTTC. It codes for CSASPGPTKNIQYF.

V usage is TRBV11-2 and J usage is TRBJ1-2; D is perhaps TRBD1 (5 bases). CDR3 length: 12 amino acids. Deletions cut 0 bases from V and 7 bases from J, with 6 bases between. CDR1 is SGHAT, CDR2 FQNNGV, per germline. The CDR3 loop is CASSLDRGGYTF. The CDR3 DNA reads as TGTGCCAGCAGCTTAGATAGGGGTGGCTACACCTTC. The entire variable domain, with the rest obtained from reference TRBV11-2 and TRBJ1-2, is as follows: EAGVAQSPRYKIIEKRQSVAFWCNPISGHATLYWYQQILGQGPKLLIQFQNNGVVDDSQLPKDRFSAERLKGVDSTLKIQPAKLEDSAVYLCASSLDRGGYTFGSGTRLTVV.

The table lists this clonotype with a count of one. The chain joins TRBV6-1 to TRBJ1-2, with D unclear. The CDR3 totals 11 residues. CDR1 and CDR2 from the germline V gene are MNHNS and SASEGT. V was pared by 6 bases and J by 7 bases, with 9 bases between. The CDR3 region is CASSEITGYTF. The CDR3 DNA reads as TGTGCCAGCAGCGAGATCACTGGCTACACCTTC.

There are many counts of this clonotype. The chain recombines TRBV20-1 with TRBJ2-4; a weak D match, TRBD1 (6 bases). CDR1 and CDR2 from the germline V gene are DFQATT and SNEGSKA (reference sequence). This CDR3 has 14 amino acids. Trimming cost V 5 bases and J 4 bases, with 15 bases left between them. The CDR3 loop reads CSADLTGTKNIQYF. CDR3 nucleotides: TGCAGTGCTGACCTTACCGGGACAAAAAACATTCAGTACTTC.

This clonotype occurred many times. V gene TRBV7-9 combines with J gene TRBJ1-1, with D unresolved. V was clipped by 5 bases and J by 1 base, with 14 bases between them. This CDR3 comprises 15 residues. The germline gives CDR1 SEHNR, CDR2 FQNEAQ (reference sequence). The CDR3 loop reads CASSETTRKNTEAFF. The CDR3 coding sequence is TGTGCCAGCAGCGAGACGACAAGGAAGAACACTGAAGCTTTCTTT.

The table lists this clonotype with many counts. This chain uses TRBV10-3 with TRBJ1-1; weak D call: TRBD1 (6 bases). Looked up from germline, CDR1 is ENHRY and CDR2 is SYGVKD. Trimming shortened V by 6 bases and J by 1 base, and 12 bases separated the two germline ends. The CDR3 spans 14 residues. The CDR3 region has the DNA TGTGCCATCAGACAGGGCTCTAGGAACACTGAAGCTTTCTTT. Its protein is CAIRQGSRNTEAFF.

Ten or more counts support this clonotype. This rearrangement joins TRBV11-2 to TRBJ2-7, with 8 bases fitting TRBD1. Germline CDR1 SGHAT, CDR2 FQNNGV. V shed 5 bases, J shed 5 bases, and the junction held 5 bases outside the gene matches. The CDR3 has 13 amino acids. The CDR3 sequence is CASSIQGGDEQYF. The CDR3 DNA follows: TGTGCCAGCAGCATACAGGGGGGCGACGAGCAGTACTTC.

The sample holds a few counts of this clonotype. The chain recombines TRBV6-1 with TRBJ1-2, with D possibly matching TRBD1 (5 bases). Between the trimmed V and J ends, which lost 6 bases and 4 bases, there was a span of 15 bases. The CDR3 runs to 14 residues. From germline, CDR1 is MNHNS and CDR2 SASEGT. In DNA form, the CDR3 reads TGTGCCAGCAGCCCCGGGACTTCCTTCTATGGCTACACCTTC. This encodes CASSPGTSFYGYTF.

This clonotype appeared a few times. The chain joins TRBV5-1 to TRBJ2-1; D not resolved. The V end was cut by 4 bases, the J end by 0 bases, with 14 bases between. Germline V gene data show CDR1 as SGHRS and CDR2 as YFSETQ. The CDR3 length is 16 residues. This chain's CDR3 is CASSPFIPSSYNEQFF. The DNA of the CDR3 is TGCGCCAGCAGCCCCTTTATACCGAGCTCCTACAATGAGCAGTTCTTC.